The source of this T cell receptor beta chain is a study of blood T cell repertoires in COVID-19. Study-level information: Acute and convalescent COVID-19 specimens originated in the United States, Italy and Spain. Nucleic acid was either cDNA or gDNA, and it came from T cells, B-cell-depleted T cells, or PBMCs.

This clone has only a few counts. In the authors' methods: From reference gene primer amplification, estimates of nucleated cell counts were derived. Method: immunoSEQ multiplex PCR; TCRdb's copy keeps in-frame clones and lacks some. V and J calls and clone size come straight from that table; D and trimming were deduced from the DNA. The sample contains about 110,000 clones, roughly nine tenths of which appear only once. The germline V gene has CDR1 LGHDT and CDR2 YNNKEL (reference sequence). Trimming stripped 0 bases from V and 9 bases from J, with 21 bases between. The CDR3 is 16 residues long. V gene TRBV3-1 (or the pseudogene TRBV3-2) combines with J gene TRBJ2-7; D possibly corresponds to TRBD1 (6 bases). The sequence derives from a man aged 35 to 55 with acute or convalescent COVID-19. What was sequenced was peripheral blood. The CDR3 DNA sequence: TGTGCCAGCAGCCAAGAGGGGGTGACAGGCCTACGAGTGCAGTACTTC. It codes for CASSQEGVTGLRVQYF.